The rows below give T cell receptor beta chains drawn from one sample of a study of blood T cell repertoires in COVID-19. Method: immunoSEQ multiplex PCR; TCRdb's copy keeps in-frame clones and lacks some. This repertoire shows fewer than 250,000 clones, roughly 90% found once; its top ten account for over 0.75%. The sequencing input was peripheral blood. The source of these receptors is a man aged 55 to 70 with COVID-19, enrolled during active disease. Each CDR3 is given with its conserved first and last residue. A D gene is named only where the DNA matches it firmly. Part of the rows lack a size; the others show once, few, many or a class for expanded clones.

v_gene: TRBV15; d_gene: TRBD1; j_gene: TRBJ2-6; abundance: NA; CDR3aa: CATKDGTEVSGANVLTF; CDR3nt: TGTGCCACCAAGGACGGGACAGAAGTTTCTGGGGCCAACGTCCTGACTTTC
v_gene: TRBV10-3; d_gene: NA; j_gene: TRBJ2-7; abundance: once; CDR3aa: CAITLTFTYSYEQYF; CDR3nt: TGTGCCATCACCTTGACATTTACTTACTCCTACGAGCAGTACTTC
v_gene: TRBV19; d_gene: NA; j_gene: TRBJ1-2; abundance: NA; CDR3aa: CASSYQGSYGYTF; CDR3nt: TGTGCCAGTAGCTACCAGGGGAGCTATGGCTACACCTTC
v_gene: TRBV9; d_gene: TRBD2; j_gene: TRBJ2-3; abundance: NA; CDR3aa: CASSGGGASGSDTQYF; CDR3nt: TGTGCCAGCAGCGGCGGGGGGGCCTCTGGGTCAGATACGCAGTATTTT
v_gene: TRBV2; d_gene: NA; j_gene: TRBJ1-2; abundance: NA; CDR3aa: CASSADLGAARYGYTF; CDR3nt: TGTGCCAGCAGTGCGGATTTAGGGGCGGCGAGGTATGGCTACACCTTC
v_gene: TRBV7-6; d_gene: TRBD1; j_gene: TRBJ2-3; abundance: NA; CDR3aa: CASSRGGTGGLTDTQYF; CDR3nt: TGTGCCAGCAGCCGAGGCGGGACAGGGGGCTTGACAGATACGCAGTATTTT
v_gene: TRBV25-1; d_gene: TRBD1; j_gene: TRBJ1-1; abundance: NA; CDR3aa: CASSGTGRTEAFF; CDR3nt: TGTGCCAGCAGCGGGACAGGGAGGACTGAAGCTTTCTTT
v_gene: TRBV6-6; d_gene: NA; j_gene: TRBJ2-7; abundance: NA; CDR3aa: CASSLASYEQYF; CDR3nt: TGTGCCAGCAGTCTAGCGTCATACGAGCAGTACTTC
v_gene: TRBV19; d_gene: NA; j_gene: TRBJ1-1; abundance: NA; CDR3aa: CASREGSLNTEAFF; CDR3nt: TGTGCCAGTAGGGAAGGGAGTTTGAACACTGAAGCTTTCTTT
v_gene: TRBV19; d_gene: TRBD2; j_gene: TRBJ2-5; abundance: NA; CDR3aa: CASSWTSGNQETQYF; CDR3nt: TGTGCCAGTAGCTGGACTAGCGGAAACCAAGAGACCCAGTACTTC
v_gene: TRBV5-1; d_gene: NA; j_gene: TRBJ2-1; abundance: once; CDR3aa: CASSLSPGISYNEQFF; CDR3nt: TGCGCCAGCAGTCTCTCACCAGGGATCTCCTACAATGAGCAGTTCTTC
v_gene: TRBV3-1/TRBV3-2; d_gene: NA; j_gene: TRBJ2-1; abundance: NA; CDR3aa: CASSQRANEQFF; CDR3nt: TGTGCCAGCAGCCAGAGGGCCAATGAGCAGTTCTTC
v_gene: TRBV4-2; d_gene: NA; j_gene: TRBJ2-3; abundance: NA; CDR3aa: CASSQDYEGKDTQYF; CDR3nt: TGTGCCAGCAGCCAAGATTACGAGGGAAAGGATACGCAGTATTTT
v_gene: TRBV24-1; d_gene: TRBD1; j_gene: TRBJ2-1; abundance: NA; CDR3aa: CATSDHSRDRYNEQFF; CDR3nt: TGTGCCACCAGTGATCACTCCCGGGACAGGTACAATGAGCAGTTCTTC
v_gene: TRBV7-9; d_gene: NA; j_gene: TRBJ2-1; abundance: NA; CDR3aa: CASSLRLGGNEQFF; CDR3nt: TGTGCCAGCAGCTTACGTCTCGGGGGCAATGAGCAGTTCTTC
v_gene: TRBV11-2; d_gene: TRBD2; j_gene: TRBJ2-4; abundance: NA; CDR3aa: CASSREGLAGVQNIQYF; CDR3nt: TGTGCCAGCAGCCGAGAGGGACTAGCGGGAGTCCAAAACATTCAGTACTTC
v_gene: TRBV5-1; d_gene: NA; j_gene: TRBJ2-1; abundance: NA; CDR3aa: CASSLLAEPYNEQFF; CDR3nt: TGCGCCAGCAGCTTGTTAGCGGAACCCTACAATGAGCAGTTCTTC
v_gene: TRBV27; d_gene: NA; j_gene: TRBJ1-2; abundance: NA; CDR3aa: CASPGYQYGYTF; CDR3nt: TGTGCCAGTCCAGGGTATCAGTATGGCTACACCTTC
v_gene: TRBV2; d_gene: TRBD1; j_gene: TRBJ2-5; abundance: once; CDR3aa: CASREQGAGQETQYF; CDR3nt: TGTGCCAGCAGGGAACAGGGGGCCGGCCAAGAGACCCAGTACTTC
v_gene: TRBV29-1; d_gene: NA; j_gene: TRBJ2-1; abundance: NA; CDR3aa: CSVATAYNEQFF; CDR3nt: TGCAGCGTTGCTACAGCCTACAATGAGCAGTTCTTC
v_gene: TRBV30; d_gene: NA; j_gene: TRBJ2-2; abundance: NA; CDR3aa: CAWSVLRGGAGELFF; CDR3nt: TGTGCCTGGAGTGTACTGAGGGGGGGAGCCGGGGAGCTGTTTTTT
v_gene: TRBV19; d_gene: TRBD1; j_gene: TRBJ2-7; abundance: NA; CDR3aa: CASSTRQGVGNEQYF; CDR3nt: TGTGCCAGTAGTACCAGACAGGGGGTCGGGAACGAGCAGTACTTC
v_gene: TRBV5-1; d_gene: NA; j_gene: TRBJ2-2; abundance: NA; CDR3aa: CASSLGQTGELFF; CDR3nt: TGCGCCAGCAGCTTGGGACAAACCGGGGAGCTGTTTTTT
v_gene: TRBV18; d_gene: TRBD2; j_gene: TRBJ2-2; abundance: NA; CDR3aa: CASSPRLAGLIGELFF; CDR3nt: TGTGCCAGCTCACCAAGACTAGCGGGGTTGATCGGGGAGCTGTTTTTT
v_gene: TRBV7-2; d_gene: TRBD2; j_gene: TRBJ2-1; abundance: once; CDR3aa: CASSLYGTSGGYNEQFF; CDR3nt: TGTGCCAGCAGCTTATACGGGACTAGCGGGGGCTACAATGAGCAGTTCTTC
v_gene: TRBV5-4; d_gene: TRBD2; j_gene: TRBJ2-1; abundance: NA; CDR3aa: CASSPGTSGHNEQFF; CDR3nt: TGTGCCAGCAGCCCCGGGACTAGCGGCCACAATGAGCAGTTCTTC
v_gene: TRBV9; d_gene: NA; j_gene: TRBJ2-1; abundance: NA; CDR3aa: CASSALGLGASYNEQFF; CDR3nt: TGTGCCAGCAGCGCCCTTGGACTGGGGGCCTCCTACAATGAGCAGTTCTTC
v_gene: TRBV28; d_gene: NA; j_gene: TRBJ2-7; abundance: NA; CDR3aa: CASRREARNEQYF; CDR3nt: TGTGCCAGCAGGAGGGAGGCGCGCAACGAGCAGTACTTC
v_gene: TRBV3-1/TRBV3-2; d_gene: TRBD2; j_gene: TRBJ2-1; abundance: NA; CDR3aa: CASSQGSGGSYNEQFF; CDR3nt: TGTGCCAGCAGCCAGGGGAGCGGGGGCTCCTACAATGAGCAGTTCTTC
v_gene: TRBV9; d_gene: TRBD1; j_gene: TRBJ1-1; abundance: NA; CDR3aa: CASSVGPGGWSTEAFF; CDR3nt: TGTGCCAGCAGCGTAGGCCCAGGGGGTTGGAGCACTGAAGCTTTCTTT
v_gene: TRBV3-1/TRBV3-2; d_gene: TRBD2; j_gene: TRBJ2-7; abundance: NA; CDR3aa: CASSQEGLAGQEQYF; CDR3nt: TGTGCCAGCAGCCAAGAGGGACTAGCGGGACAAGAGCAGTACTTC
v_gene: TRBV12-3/TRBV12-4; d_gene: TRBD1; j_gene: TRBJ2-1; abundance: NA; CDR3aa: CASRLQGVNEQFF; CDR3nt: TGTGCCAGCAGACTACAGGGGGTGAATGAGCAGTTCTTC
v_gene: TRBV9; d_gene: TRBD1; j_gene: TRBJ1-1; abundance: NA; CDR3aa: CASSPGTEDEAFF; CDR3nt: TGTGCCAGCAGCCCCGGGACAGAAGATGAAGCTTTCTTT
v_gene: TRBV28; d_gene: TRBD1; j_gene: TRBJ2-7; abundance: NA; CDR3aa: CARQGEYF; CDR3nt: TGTGCCAGGCAGGGGGAGTACTTC
v_gene: TRBV7-9; d_gene: TRBD1; j_gene: TRBJ1-4; abundance: NA; CDR3aa: CASSLRRTGPTNEKLFF; CDR3nt: TGTGCCAGCAGCCTCCGCCGGACAGGGCCAACTAATGAAAAACTGTTTTTT
v_gene: TRBV2; d_gene: NA; j_gene: TRBJ2-2; abundance: few; CDR3aa: CASSIYRDTGELFF; CDR3nt: TGTGCCAGCAGTATCTACAGGGACACCGGGGAGCTGTTTTTT
v_gene: TRBV9; d_gene: TRBD2; j_gene: TRBJ2-5; abundance: NA; CDR3aa: CASTTGTSLQETQYF; CDR3nt: TGTGCCAGCACGACCGGGACTAGCCTTCAAGAGACCCAGTACTTC
v_gene: TRBV15; d_gene: NA; j_gene: TRBJ1-1; abundance: NA; CDR3aa: CATSSSAGDTEAFF; CDR3nt: TGTGCCACCAGCAGTTCTGCCGGGGACACTGAAGCTTTCTTT
v_gene: TRBV13; d_gene: TRBD2; j_gene: TRBJ2-1; abundance: NA; CDR3aa: CASSLEREGRIYNEQFF; CDR3nt: TGTGCCAGCAGCTTAGAACGGGAGGGCCGAATTTACAATGAGCAGTTCTTC
v_gene: TRBV2; d_gene: NA; j_gene: TRBJ2-7; abundance: NA; CDR3aa: CASSTPQMLYEQYF; CDR3nt: TGTGCCAGCAGCACCCCACAAATGCTCTACGAGCAGTACTTC
v_gene: TRBV6-5; d_gene: NA; j_gene: TRBJ2-7; abundance: NA; CDR3aa: CATLTTGFEQYF; CDR3nt: TGTGCCACGCTCACAACAGGGTTCGAGCAGTACTTC
v_gene: TRBV9; d_gene: TRBD2; j_gene: TRBJ2-1; abundance: NA; CDR3aa: CASSYLSGRDRNEQFF; CDR3nt: TGTGCCAGCAGCTACCTTAGCGGGAGGGATCGCAATGAGCAGTTCTTC
v_gene: TRBV29-1; d_gene: TRBD1; j_gene: TRBJ1-1; abundance: NA; CDR3aa: CSVVRQGVGNAEAFF; CDR3nt: TGCAGCGTTGTTAGACAGGGAGTGGGCAACGCTGAAGCTTTCTTT
v_gene: TRBV4-2; d_gene: NA; j_gene: TRBJ1-4; abundance: once; CDR3aa: CASSQDDKNEKLFF; CDR3nt: TGTGCCAGCAGCCAAGATGACAAGAATGAAAAACTGTTTTTT
v_gene: TRBV4-1; d_gene: NA; j_gene: TRBJ1-1; abundance: few; CDR3aa: CASGRDPNREAFF; CDR3nt: TGCGCCAGCGGTCGGGATCCCAACCGAGAAGCTTTCTTT
v_gene: TRBV11-2; d_gene: TRBD1; j_gene: TRBJ2-3; abundance: NA; CDR3aa: CASRSIRPGGPDTQYF; CDR3nt: TGTGCCAGCAGATCAATCAGGCCAGGGGGACCAGATACGCAGTATTTT
v_gene: TRBV19; d_gene: TRBD1; j_gene: TRBJ2-3; abundance: NA; CDR3aa: CASSMTGRSTDTQYF; CDR3nt: TGTGCCAGTAGTATGACAGGGAGAAGCACAGATACGCAGTATTTT
v_gene: TRBV24-1; d_gene: TRBD2; j_gene: TRBJ2-7; abundance: NA; CDR3aa: CATSERGLAGRNEQYF; CDR3nt: TGTGCCACCAGTGAACGGGGACTAGCGGGAAGGAACGAGCAGTACTTC
v_gene: TRBV11-2; d_gene: TRBD1; j_gene: TRBJ2-1; abundance: NA; CDR3aa: CASSLGQGGYNEQFF; CDR3nt: TGTGCCAGCAGCTTAGGACAGGGGGGCTACAATGAGCAGTTCTTC
v_gene: TRBV19; d_gene: NA; j_gene: TRBJ1-2; abundance: NA; CDR3aa: CASVTASLRGYGYTF; CDR3nt: TGTGCCAGTGTGACAGCGAGTTTAAGGGGCTATGGCTACACCTTC
v_gene: TRBV6-5; d_gene: NA; j_gene: TRBJ1-5; abundance: NA; CDR3aa: CASERDLYSNQPQHF; CDR3nt: TGTGCCAGCGAACGGGATTTATATAGCAATCAGCCCCAGCATTTT
v_gene: TRBV12-5; d_gene: TRBD1; j_gene: TRBJ2-7; abundance: NA; CDR3aa: CASGLTGTGDAVYEQYF; CDR3nt: TGTGCTAGTGGTTTGACCGGGACAGGGGACGCGGTTTACGAGCAGTACTTC